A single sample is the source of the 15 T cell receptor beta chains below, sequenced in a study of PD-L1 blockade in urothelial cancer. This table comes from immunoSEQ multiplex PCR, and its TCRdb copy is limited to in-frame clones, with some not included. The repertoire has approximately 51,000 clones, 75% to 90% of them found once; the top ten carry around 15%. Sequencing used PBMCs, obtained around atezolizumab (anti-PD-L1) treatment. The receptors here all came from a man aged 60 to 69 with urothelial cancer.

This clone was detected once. CDR3 in amino acids: CAWSPARGRAQETQYF. The DNA for the CDR3 is TGTGCCTGGAGTCCGGCGCGCGGGAGGGCCCAAGAGACCCAGTACTTC. The chain recombines TRBV30 with TRBJ2-5, with TRBD2 matching over 9 bases. This CDR3 is built from 16 residues. Germline CDR1 and CDR2: GTSNPN and SVGIG (reference sequence). V shed 2 bases and J 1 base; nucleotides not matched to a gene: 8.

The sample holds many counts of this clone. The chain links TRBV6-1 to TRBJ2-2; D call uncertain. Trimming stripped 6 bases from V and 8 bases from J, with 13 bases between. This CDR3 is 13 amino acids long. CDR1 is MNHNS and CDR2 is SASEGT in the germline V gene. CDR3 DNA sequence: TGTGCCAGCAGCATCGCGTTTGTGGGGGAGCTGTTTTTT. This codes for CASSIAFVGELFF.

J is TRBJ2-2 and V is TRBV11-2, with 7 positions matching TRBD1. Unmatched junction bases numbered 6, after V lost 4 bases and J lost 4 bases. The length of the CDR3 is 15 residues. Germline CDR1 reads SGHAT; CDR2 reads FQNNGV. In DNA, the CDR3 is TGTGCCAGCAGCTCTAGACAGGGTGGCACCGGGGAGCTGTTTTTT. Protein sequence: CASSSRQGGTGELFF.

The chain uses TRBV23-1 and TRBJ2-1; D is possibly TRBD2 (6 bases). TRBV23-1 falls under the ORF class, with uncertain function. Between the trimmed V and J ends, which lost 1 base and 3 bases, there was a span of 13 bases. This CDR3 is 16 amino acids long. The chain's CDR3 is CASSQLVSGRYNEQFF. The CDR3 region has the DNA TGCGCCAGCAGTCAATTAGTTAGCGGCCGCTACAATGAGCAGTTCTTC.

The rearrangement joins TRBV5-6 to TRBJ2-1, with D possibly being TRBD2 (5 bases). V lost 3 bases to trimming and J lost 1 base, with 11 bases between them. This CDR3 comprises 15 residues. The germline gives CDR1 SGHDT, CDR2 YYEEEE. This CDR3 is CASSSPSRSYNEQFF. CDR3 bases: TGTGCCAGCAGCTCACCTAGCCGTTCCTACAATGAGCAGTTCTTC.

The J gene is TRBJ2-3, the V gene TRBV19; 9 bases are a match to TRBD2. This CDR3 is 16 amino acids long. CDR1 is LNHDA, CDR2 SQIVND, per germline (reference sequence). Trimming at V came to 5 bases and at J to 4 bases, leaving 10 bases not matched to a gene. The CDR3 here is CASSWTAGGLSDTQYF. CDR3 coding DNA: TGTGCCAGTAGTTGGACAGCGGGGGGATTATCAGATACGCAGTATTTT.

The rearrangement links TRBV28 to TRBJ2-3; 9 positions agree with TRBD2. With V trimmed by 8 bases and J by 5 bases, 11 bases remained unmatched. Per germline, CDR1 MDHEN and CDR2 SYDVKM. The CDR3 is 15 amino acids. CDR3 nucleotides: TGTGCCAGCCGATCTCCGGCGGGAGGGATAGATACGCAGTATTTT. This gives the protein CASRSPAGGIDTQYF.

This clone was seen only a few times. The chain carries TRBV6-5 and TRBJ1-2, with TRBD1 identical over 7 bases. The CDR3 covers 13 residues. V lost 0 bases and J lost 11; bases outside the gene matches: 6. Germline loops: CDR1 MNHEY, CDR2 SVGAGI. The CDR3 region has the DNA TGTGCCAGCAGTTACTCGACAGGGTCATTTTACACCTTC. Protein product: CASSYSTGSFYTF.

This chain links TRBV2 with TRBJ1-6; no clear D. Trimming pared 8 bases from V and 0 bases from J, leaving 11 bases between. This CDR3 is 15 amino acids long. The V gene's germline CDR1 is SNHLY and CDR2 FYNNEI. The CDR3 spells CASHRESSYNSPLHF. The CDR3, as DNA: TGTGCCAGCCACAGAGAGAGCTCCTATAATTCACCCCTCCACTTT. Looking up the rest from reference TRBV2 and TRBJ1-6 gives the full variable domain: EPEVTQTPSHQVTQMGQEVILRCVPISNHLYFYWYRQILGQKVEFLVSFYNNEISEKSEIFDDQFSVERPDGSNFTLKIRSTKLEDSAMYFCASHRESSYNSPLHFGNGTRLTVT.

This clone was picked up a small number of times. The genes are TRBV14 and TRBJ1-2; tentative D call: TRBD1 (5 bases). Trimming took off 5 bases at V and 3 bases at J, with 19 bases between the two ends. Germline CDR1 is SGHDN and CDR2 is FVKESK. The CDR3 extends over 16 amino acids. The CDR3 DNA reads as TGTGCCAGCAGCGAACTTAGTACAGACAGTTACTATGGCTACACCTTC. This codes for CASSELSTDSYYGYTF.

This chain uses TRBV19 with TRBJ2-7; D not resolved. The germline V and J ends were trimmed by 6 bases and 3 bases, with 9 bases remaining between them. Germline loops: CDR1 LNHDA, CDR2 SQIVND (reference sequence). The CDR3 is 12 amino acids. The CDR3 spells CASSSSGYEQYF. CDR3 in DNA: TGTGCCAGTAGCTCATCCGGCTACGAGCAGTACTTC.

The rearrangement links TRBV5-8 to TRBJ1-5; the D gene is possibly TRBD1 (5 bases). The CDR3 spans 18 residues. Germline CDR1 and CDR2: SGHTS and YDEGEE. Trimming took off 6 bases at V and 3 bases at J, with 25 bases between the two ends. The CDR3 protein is CASTQLLLRTLVNQPQHF. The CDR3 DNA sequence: TGTGCCAGCACCCAGCTCTTACTTCGGACACTGGTCAATCAGCCCCAGCATTTT. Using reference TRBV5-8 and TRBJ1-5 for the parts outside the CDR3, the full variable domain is EAGVTQSPTHLIKTRGQQATLRCSPISGHTSVYWYQQALGLGLQFLLWYDEGEERNRGNFPPRFSGRQFPNYSSELNVNALELEDSALYLCASTQLLLRTLVNQPQHFGDGTRLSIL.

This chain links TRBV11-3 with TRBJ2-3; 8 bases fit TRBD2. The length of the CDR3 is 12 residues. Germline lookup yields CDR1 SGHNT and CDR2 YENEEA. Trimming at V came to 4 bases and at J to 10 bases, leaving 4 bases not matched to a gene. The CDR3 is CASSSGGGPQYF. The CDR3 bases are TGTGCCAGCAGCTCAGGCGGGGGGCCGCAGTATTTT.

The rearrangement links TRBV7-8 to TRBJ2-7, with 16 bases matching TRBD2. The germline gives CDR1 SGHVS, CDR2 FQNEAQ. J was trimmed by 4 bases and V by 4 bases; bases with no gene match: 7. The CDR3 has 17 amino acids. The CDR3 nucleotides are TGTGCCAGCAGCTCCGGCAGGGGACTAGCGGGAGGGTACGAGCAGTACTTC. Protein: CASSSGRGLAGGYEQYF.

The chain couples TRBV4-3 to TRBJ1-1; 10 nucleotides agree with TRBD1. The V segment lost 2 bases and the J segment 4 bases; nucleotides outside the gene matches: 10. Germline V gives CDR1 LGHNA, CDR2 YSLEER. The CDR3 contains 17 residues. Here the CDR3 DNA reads TGCGCCAGCAGCCAAAGGGACAGGGGAACGGGAGGCACTGAAGCTTTCTTT. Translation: CASSQRDRGTGGTEAFF.